Listed below are T cell receptor beta chains from one sample, sequenced in a study of CD8+CD57+ T cells in acquired aplastic anemia. TCRdb itself ran the reads through MiXCR, one entry per CDR3 protein. Among some 170,000 distinct CDR3 sequences listed, under 55% were seen once. The material sequenced was sorted CD4+, CD8+, or CD8+CD57+ T cells (not recorded which) from PBMCs. The receptors derive from a human donor with aplastic anemia. The conserved cysteine and the conserved F or W are not part of the CDR3 here.

j_call v_call cdr3_aa
TRBJ2-7 TRBV7-2 ASSSPGGEQY
TRBJ2-1 TRBV5-4 ASSLGSGGGLGNEQF
TRBJ2-7 TRBV12-3/TRBV12-4 ASSFDRVAYEQY
TRBJ2-7 TRBV15 ATSRDTSIGDEQY
TRBJ2-2 TRBV10-3 ASRSTGYRNTGELF
TRBJ1-1 TRBV6-5 ATQWGPNTEAF
TRBJ1-5 TRBV19 ASNRVNQPQH
TRBJ1-2 TRBV2 ASSPTGSGYGYT
TRBJ2-5 TRBV19 ASSIGQAFQETQY
TRBJ2-7 TRBV2 ASSEAYEQY
TRBJ2-2 TRBV9 ASSVVAGGGELF
TRBJ2-7 TRBV5-1 ASSSVSVLRYEQY
TRBJ2-3 TRBV4-3 ASSQVGWGLADTQY
TRBJ2-7 TRBV7-2 ASSPQGLAVYEQY
TRBJ2-2 TRBV5-1 ASSLGTPGTGELF
TRBJ2-7 TRBV11-1 ASSLLRYEQY
TRBJ1-2 TRBV3-1 ASSQDQSTGGFGYT
TRBJ1-1 TRBV6-2/TRBV6-3 ASSSSGEVGAF
TRBJ2-5 TRBV10-1 ASSGRIGRIQETQY
TRBJ1-4 TRBV24-1 ATSDRGTSEKLF
TRBJ1-1 TRBV24-1 ATRSSGDTEAF
TRBJ2-5 TRBV25-1 ASSVSGGQETQY
TRBJ2-3 TRBV7-9 ASSLRQGRTDTQY
TRBJ2-2 TRBV19 ASNIYGTGELF
TRBJ2-3 TRBV10-1 ASSGLDGRSTDTQY
TRBJ2-7 TRBV20-1 SARGWGAHEQY
TRBJ1-1 TRBV15 ATSRVEGYSTEAF
TRBJ2-5 TRBV6-1 ASSRTAASYQETQY
TRBJ2-3 TRBV2 ASSGGVSSTDTQY
TRBJ2-7 TRBV15 ATQVRDRAYEQY
TRBJ1-2 TRBV6-1 ASSHGWAARDGYT
TRBJ2-7 TRBV2 ASSVGEQY
TRBJ1-2 TRBV29-1 SVDAGGDYGYT
TRBJ1-2 TRBV4-1 ASSRTGGQGYGYT
TRBJ2-1 TRBV4-1 ASSQAGHNEQF
TRBJ1-6 TRBV6-2/TRBV6-3 ASSYSSPGPSPVSPLH
TRBJ1-1 TRBV3-1 ASSQIERTPNTEAF
TRBJ2-3 TRBV2 ASSGQGKGTDTQY
TRBJ2-1 TRBV12-3/TRBV12-4 ASSTTHRDYYSYNEQF
TRBJ1-5 TRBV5-5 ASRLITGDGNQPQH
TRBJ1-6 TRBV5-1 ASSPLSGGNSPLH
TRBJ2-7 TRBV7-9 ASSSPSGGAWEQY
TRBJ1-5 TRBV6-5 ASSYQGNQPQH
TRBJ2-2 TRBV12-3/TRBV12-4 ASSWGTGELF
TRBJ2-3 TRBV7-2 ASSFGSGRPTDTQY
TRBJ2-6 TRBV7-9 ASSSKDRANPGANVLT
TRBJ2-7 TRBV10-2 ASSSLAGGTHEQY
TRBJ2-3 TRBV2 ASSEWVDTQY
TRBJ2-3 TRBV20-1 SARRDTQY
TRBJ1-2 TRBV27 ASSFFGGAYGYT
TRBJ2-5 TRBV20-1 SARAERGVAGAETQY
TRBJ2-3 TRBV7-8 ASSLGGLAGEPQY
TRBJ2-7 TRBV6-1 ASAYGGAYEQY